The 23 T cell receptor beta chains reported below all come from one sample, sequenced in a study of low-dose radiotherapy and immunotherapy resistance in tumors. Noted time point: before trial treatment. Gene-specific TRAV and TRBV primers were used for first-strand cDNA, covering alpha and beta chains. TCR amplification involved 20 PCR cycles with a constant-region primer and V-primer adapter. TCRdb redid the calling of the reads with MiXCR, one entry per CDR3 protein. The table lists tens of thousands of distinct CDR3 sequences, roughly a sixth of them singletons. The starting material was PBMCs, obtained before treatment. These TCRs come from a male donor with prostate cancer.

Concerning this clonotype: A far larger clone is only one base removed, so a read error is likely. The J gene is TRBJ1-4, the V gene TRBV7-9; D uncertain. The CDR3 extends over 14 amino acids. In germline, CDR1 is SEHNR, CDR2 FQNEAQ (reference sequence). The CDR3 loop is CASSPDVFNGKLFF. In nucleotides, the CDR3 is TGTGCCAGCAGCCCGGACGTATTTAATGGAAAACTGTTTTTT. Together with reference TRBV7-9 and TRBJ1-4, the CDR3 gives the full variable domain: DTGVSQNPRHKITKRGQNVTFRCDPISEHNRLYWYRQTLGQGPEFLTYFQNEAQLEKSRLLSDRFSAERPKGSFSTLEIQRTEQGDSAMYLCASSPDVFNGKLFFGSGTQLSVL.

This clonotype was counted at least ten times. The chain links TRBV4-1 to TRBJ1-4; unclear D gene. Germline-derived CDR1 and CDR2 are MGHRA and YSYEKL. The CDR3 is made up of 15 amino acids. Trimming took 0 bases from V and 6 from J, leaving 11 bases between them. Here the CDR3 DNA reads TGCGCCAGCAGCCAAGATAGGAGCGCGGATGAAAAACTGTTTTTT. Translation: CASSQDRSADEKLFF.

This clonotype was observed many times. The V call is TRBV20-1, the J call TRBJ1-1; possible D gene TRBD1, 5 bases. The CDR3 runs 13 residues. The germline CDR1 and CDR2 sequences are DFQATT and SNEGSKA (reference sequence). Trimming took off 5 bases at V and 6 bases at J, with 16 bases between the two ends. The CDR3 loop reads CSALNGGVAEAFF. DNA for the CDR3: TGCAGTGCTCTAAATGGGGGTGTCGCTGAAGCTTTCTTT.

The table lists this clonotype with many counts. The chain couples TRBV12-3 or TRBV12-4 to TRBJ1-1, with 10 nucleotides matching TRBD1. V gave up 6 bases and J gave up 1 base; unmatched junction bases: 5. The CDR3 covers 15 residues. CDR3 coding DNA: TGTGCCAGCAGCGACAGGGGGCGGGGGAACACTGAAGCTTTCTTT. Protein product: CASSDRGRGNTEAFF.

The V and J genes are TRBV4-1 and TRBJ2-1; maybe TRBD1 (5 bases). Germline V gene lookup returns CDR1 MGHRA and CDR2 YSYEKL. CDR3 length: 20 residues. V lost 4 bases and J lost 0, with 25 bases in between. This CDR3 reads CASSPLLLEQQASSYNEQFF. CDR3 sequence (DNA): TGCGCCAGCAGCCCCTTACTTCTTGAACAACAGGCCAGCTCCTACAATGAGCAGTTCTTC.

This clonotype turned up a few times. The genes are TRBV5-4 and TRBJ1-2; D not certain. CDR3 length: 13 residues. V lost 5 bases, J lost 1 base, and 9 bases lay in between. CDR1 is SGHNT, CDR2 YYREEE, per germline (reference sequence). CDR3 region: CASSSIRNYGYTF. CDR3 nucleotide sequence: TGTGCCAGCAGTAGCATTCGTAACTATGGCTACACCTTC.

In this sample, this clonotype turned up many times. The V and J genes are TRBV3-1 and TRBJ2-3, with a possible D match to TRBD2 (6 bases). This CDR3 has 13 amino acids. V lost 1 base to trimming and J lost 4 bases, with 6 bases between them. Germline values: CDR1 LGHDT, CDR2 YNNKEL (reference sequence). CDR3: CASSQGGADTQYF. Written as DNA, the CDR3 is TGTGCCAGCAGCCAAGGGGGGGCAGATACGCAGTATTTT.

This chain uses TRBV29-1 with TRBJ1-1; maybe TRBD1 (6 bases). CDR1 and CDR2 from the germline V gene are SQVTM and ANQGSEA. This CDR3 is built from 14 residues. V shed 4 bases and J shed 0 bases, with 12 bases lying between them. CDR3 sequence: CSVGINRVNTEAFF. The CDR3 DNA is TGCAGCGTTGGTATCAACAGGGTGAACACTGAAGCTTTCTTT.

This clonotype was picked up many times. The rearrangement joins TRBV6-8 to TRBJ2-7; TRBD1 matches 7 bases. Germline CDR1 MNHGY, CDR2 SAAAGT. With 5 bases clipped from V and 3 bases from J, the junction kept 7 bases outside the gene matches. CDR3 length: 14 amino acids. CDR3 coding DNA: TGTGCCAGCAGTATCGGGACAGAGGACTACGAGCAGTACTTC. Residues: CASSIGTEDYEQYF.

V and J are TRBV7-8 and TRBJ2-1; D tentatively fits TRBD1 or TRBD2 (7 bases each). The ends were cut back, 6 bases at V and 8 bases at J, with 26 bases in the middle. The CDR3 loop spans 17 amino acids. Germline V lookup: CDR1 SGHVS, CDR2 FQNEAQ. CDR3 region: CASRHRFRGGMEHEQFF. CDR3 nucleotides: TGTGCCAGCAGACATCGCTTCAGGGGGGGCATGGAGCATGAGCAGTTCTTC.

V usage is TRBV5-1 and J usage is TRBJ2-1; D possibly corresponds to TRBD1 (5 bases). Germline CDR1 SGHRS, CDR2 YFSETQ. The CDR3 is made up of 15 amino acids. Trimming took 4 bases from V and 6 from J, leaving 17 bases between them. The CDR3 coding sequence is TGCGCCAGCAGCGCCCTTCTGTCTCAGGGCAATGAGCAGTTCTTC. The encoded protein is CASSALLSQGNEQFF.

This clonotype came up many times. The rearrangement links TRBV13 to TRBJ2-1; maybe TRBD2 (7 bases). Trimming took 5 bases from V and 4 from J, leaving 15 bases between them. The CDR3 consists of 15 residues. Germline assignment: CDR1 PRHDT and CDR2 FYEKMQ (reference sequence). In DNA form, the CDR3 reads TGTGCCAGCAGCCCGGGGGCGGGGGCGTACAATGAGCAGTTCTTC. The encoded protein is CASSPGAGAYNEQFF.

This clonotype was observed many times. V gene TRBV19 combines with J gene TRBJ2-6; D is unresolved. Germline-derived CDR1 and CDR2 are LNHDA and SQIVND (reference sequence). With 6 bases removed from V and 0 bases from J, the gap between germline ends came to 12 bases. This CDR3 is built from 16 residues. The CDR3 protein is CASSRTGLSGANVLTF. The CDR3 DNA follows: TGTGCCAGTAGCAGGACGGGCCTCTCTGGGGCCAACGTCCTGACTTTC.

This clonotype was observed many times. The V call is TRBV27, the J call TRBJ1-1; D is perhaps TRBD1 (5 bases). The CDR3 has 13 residues. V lost 7 bases and J lost 4, with 13 bases in between. The V gene's germline CDR1 is MNHEY and CDR2 SMNVEV (reference sequence). The CDR3 DNA reads TGTGCCAGCATGACAGACGTGCGCACTGAAGCTTTCTTT. It is translated as CASMTDVRTEAFF.

This clonotype was observed many times. The chain combines TRBV5-1 with TRBJ1-5; D not resolved. Trimming left V 2 bases short and J 3 bases short, with 0 bases between. The CDR3 runs 11 residues. In germline, CDR1 is SGHRS, CDR2 YFSETQ. The DNA of the CDR3 is TGCGCCAGCAGCTTCAATCAGCCCCAGCATTTT. Its translation is CASSFNQPQHF.

This clonotype was counted ten times or more. The chain employs TRBV12-3 or TRBV12-4 and TRBJ1-6, with D uncertain. V lost 6 bases, J lost 8 bases, and 11 bases lay in between. The CDR3 extends over 13 amino acids. The DNA for the CDR3 is TGTGCCAGCAGGTTCTCTTCAGATTCACCCCTCCACTTT. It specifies CASRFSSDSPLHF.

On this clonotype: A far more abundant clone sits one base away, making this likely a read error. The chain has TRBV7-2 and TRBJ2-1; TRBD2 is a possible D gene (5 bases). CDR3 length: 14 amino acids. The V gene lost 2 bases and the J gene lost 10 bases, with 15 bases spanning the gap. Germline loops: CDR1 SGHTA, CDR2 FQGNSA. The CDR3 DNA is TGTGCCAGCAGCTTACTAGCTTCTGCCTACGAGCAGTTCTTC. It is translated as CASSLLASAYEQFF.

As regards this clonotype: One base away lies a much larger clone, so this may be a sequencing read error. The chain employs TRBV20-1 and TRBJ2-3, with 15 bases that match TRBD2. CDR3 length: 17 amino acids. V shed 4 bases, J shed 2 bases, and the junction held 7 bases outside the gene matches. The germline V gene encodes CDR1 DFQATT and CDR2 SNEGSKA (reference sequence). The CDR3 sequence: CSATAGTSGGHTDTQYF. DNA of the CDR3: TGCAGTGCTACCGCCGGGACTAGCGGGGGGCACACAGATACGCAGTATTTT.

This clonotype came up many times. The genes are TRBV7-2 and TRBJ2-1; 8 nucleotides align to TRBD2. J gave up 6 bases and V 8 bases, and 12 bases lay outside the gene matches. The CDR3 is made up of 15 amino acids. Germline V gives CDR1 SGHTA, CDR2 FQGNSA. The CDR3, as DNA: TGTGCCAGCCGGTCCAGGCTAGCGGGCTTCAATGAGCAGTTCTTC. This gives the protein CASRSRLAGFNEQFF. Complete variable domain (other parts from reference TRBV7-2 and TRBJ2-1): GAGVSQSPSNKVTEKGKDVELRCDPISGHTALYWYRQSLGQGLEFLIYFQGNSAPDKSGLPSDRFSAERTGGSVSTLTIQRTQQEDSAVYLCASRSRLAGFNEQFFGPGTRLTVL.

This clonotype has a count of ten or more. J is TRBJ2-3 and V is TRBV10-3, with 7 bases identical to TRBD1. J gave up 5 bases and V 0 bases, and 8 bases lay outside the gene matches. Germline V gives CDR1 ENHRY, CDR2 SYGVKD. The CDR3 is 16 residues long. This CDR3 reads CAISESVAAGGDTQYF. The CDR3 DNA sequence: TGTGCCATCAGTGAGTCCGTCGCGGCAGGGGGAGATACGCAGTATTTT.

This clonotype was recorded at least ten times. The chain couples TRBV11-2 to TRBJ2-7, with 12 bases aligning to TRBD2. The CDR3 is 16 residues long. With 4 bases clipped from V and 2 bases from J, the junction kept 6 bases outside the gene matches. Germline loops: CDR1 SGHAT, CDR2 FQNNGV. The CDR3 nucleotides read TGTGCCAGCAGCTGGACTAGCGGGGATCGAACCTACGAGCAGTACTTC. This encodes CASSWTSGDRTYEQYF.

This clonotype was counted ten times or more. J is TRBJ1-3 and V is TRBV7-6; perhaps TRBD1 as D (6 bases). V shed 0 bases and J shed 1 base, with 16 bases lying between them. Per the germline V gene, CDR1 is SGHVS and CDR2 is FNYEAQ. The CDR3 covers 18 residues. CDR3 bases: TGTGCCAGCAGCTTAGCTTCCCCCAGGGGCGGATCTGGAAACACCATATATTTT. Its protein product is CASSLASPRGGSGNTIYF.

Note on this clonotype: With a far larger clone one base away, a read error is the likely cause. The CDR3 here is CASSQDWVAGNLYNEQYF. CDR3 sequence (DNA): TGTGCCAGCAGCCAAGATTGGGTAGCGGGGAACCTCTACAATGAGCAGTACTTC. V gene TRBV4-2 combines with J gene TRBJ2-5, with 8 bases identical to TRBD2. This CDR3 is 18 amino acids long. Unmatched junction bases numbered 20, after V lost 0 bases and J lost 11 bases. From germline, CDR1 is LGHNA and CDR2 YNFKEQ.